This T cell receptor beta chain was identified during a study of early T cells in non-severe SARS-CoV-2 infection. A single record per CDR3 protein comes from TCRdb applying MiXCR to the 5' RACE reads. Of some 61,000 distinct CDR3 sequences listed, more than 9% were seen once; the top ten hold roughly 4.8%. Trimming took 4 bases from V and 4 from J, leaving 16 bases between them. Germline V gene data show CDR1 as MNHEY and CDR2 as SVGEGT. This CDR3 region has 15 residues. The sample was whole blood. This chain uses TRBV6-2 or TRBV6-3 with TRBJ2-5; tentatively, D is TRBD1 (5 bases). The receptor's source is an adult who was a healthcare worker with PCR-confirmed SARS-CoV-2 infection or an uninfected control (not recorded which). The CDR3 region has the DNA TGTGCCAGCAGTTGGGTTCTCAGGGTCGGAGAGACCCAGTACTTC. Translation gives CASSWVLRVGETQYF.